The 15 T cell receptor beta chains given below trace back to one sample, sequenced in a study of radiation and T cells in renal cell carcinoma. Sample time point: blood 2 weeks post-SBRT. Specified treatment: 15 Gy SBRT to primary tumor, nephrectomy 4 weeks later. The protocol was immunoSEQ multiplex PCR, while the TCRdb copy is restricted to in-frame clones and leaves out a portion. This sample yields fewer than 30,000 clones, of which about 85% are seen a single time; approximately 32% belongs to the top ten. The source material was blood, sampled from a patient whose treatment included radiotherapy and nephrectomy. Receptors originate from a man aged 55 to 70 with renal cell carcinoma.

This clone was detected only a few times. This chain links TRBV9 with TRBJ1-1; D gene uncertain. The CDR3 is 14 amino acids. The V and J ends lost 4 bases and 2 bases respectively, with 12 bases between them. Looked up from germline, CDR1 is SGDLS and CDR2 is YYNGEE. The CDR3 loop is CASSLNVGNTEAFF. CDR3 nucleotide sequence: TGTGCCAGCAGCCTAAATGTGGGAAACACTGAAGCTTTCTTT.

The rearrangement uses TRBV9 and TRBJ1-3; maybe TRBD1 (6 bases). The V and J ends lost 4 bases and 0 bases respectively, with 11 bases between them. The CDR3 consists of 15 residues. Germline V gives CDR1 SGDLS, CDR2 YYNGEE. CDR3 amino acids: CASSTMTGSGNTIYF. CDR3 DNA: TGTGCCAGCAGCACCATGACAGGCTCTGGAAACACCATATATTTT.

This clone was seen a few times. The chain couples TRBV7-2 to TRBJ1-5; 9 bases match TRBD1. Germline V gene sequence: CDR1 SGHTA, CDR2 FQGNSA. With 2 bases clipped from V and 9 bases from J, the junction kept 8 bases outside the gene matches. The CDR3 contains 15 residues. The CDR3 here is CASSLTYRGPSPQHF. CDR3 nucleotide sequence: TGTGCCAGCAGCTTAACTTACAGGGGGCCATCGCCCCAGCATTTT.

This clone was observed once. The chain links TRBV5-6 to TRBJ2-7; D might be TRBD2 (5 bases). Trimming took off 0 bases at V and 6 bases at J, with 10 bases between the two ends. The germline gives CDR1 SGHDT, CDR2 YYEEEE. The CDR3 loop spans 13 amino acids. In DNA, the CDR3 is TGTGCCAGCAGCTTGGCCGAGGGATCCGAGCAGTACTTC. This encodes CASSLAEGSEQYF. The variable domain in full, completed from reference TRBV5-6 and TRBJ2-7, reads DAGVTQSPTHLIKTRGQQVTLRCSPKSGHDTVSWYQQALGQGPQFIFQYYEEEERQRGNFPDRFSGHQFPNYSSELNVNALLLGDSALYLCASSLAEGSEQYFGPGTRLTVT.

The chain has TRBV2 and TRBJ1-2, with 12 bases aligning to TRBD1. V lost 8 bases, J lost 7 bases, and 11 bases stayed unmatched. Germline CDR1 reads SNHLY; CDR2 reads FYNNEI. CDR3 length: 15 amino acids. CDR3 DNA sequence: TGTGCCAGCGGGGGGACAGGGGGCACCTCGACTGGCTACACCTTC. Its protein product is CASGGTGGTSTGYTF.

The V and J genes are TRBV30 and TRBJ1-3; D uncertain. The V end lost 4 bases, the J end lost 5 bases, and 6 bases lay between the germline ends. Germline V lookup: CDR1 GTSNPN, CDR2 SVGIG (reference sequence). The CDR3 spans 11 residues. This CDR3 reads CAWNPRNTIYF. DNA of the CDR3: TGTGCCTGGAACCCGAGAAACACCATATATTTT.

The chain has TRBV7-6 and TRBJ2-3, with 7 nucleotides matching TRBD2. The V gene's germline CDR1 is SGHVS and CDR2 FNYEAQ. The CDR3 has 17 residues. V gave up 4 bases and J gave up 2 bases; unmatched junction bases: 12. The chain's CDR3 is CASSYGPGTTYTDTQYF. CDR3 nucleotide sequence: TGTGCCAGCAGCTATGGGCCGGGGACTACATACACAGATACGCAGTATTTT.

This clone appeared once. The chain is built from TRBV10-3 and TRBJ2-1, with D possibly TRBD2 on 6 matching bases. Deletions cut 6 bases from V and 4 bases from J, with 19 bases between. Germline CDR1 and CDR2: ENHRY and SYGVKD. CDR3 length: 16 amino acids. The CDR3 region is CAIRRWRDQEYNEQFF. CDR3 DNA: TGTGCCATCAGGCGATGGCGGGATCAGGAATACAATGAGCAGTTCTTC.

J is TRBJ1-4 and V is TRBV15; D unclear. The CDR3 has 15 residues. Trimming took off 5 bases at V and 0 bases at J, with 10 bases between the two ends. Germline V gives CDR1 LNHNV, CDR2 YYDKDF (reference sequence). The CDR3 DNA follows: TGTGCCACCAGCCGAGGTTATGCAACTAATGAAAAACTGTTTTTT. Its translation: CATSRGYATNEKLFF.

The chain carries TRBV6-1 and TRBJ2-7; D not certain. CDR1 is MNHNS and CDR2 is SASEGT in the germline V gene. The CDR3 loop spans 15 amino acids. With 2 bases removed from V and 7 bases from J, the gap between germline ends came to 18 bases. Here the CDR3 DNA reads TGTGCCAGCAGTGAACGGCAGGTCCTTTCTAAGGAGCAGTACTTC. Residues: CASSERQVLSKEQYF.

This clone was observed many times. The rearrangement links TRBV5-1 to TRBJ1-1, with D possibly being TRBD1 (5 bases). Trimming removed 3 bases at V and 2 bases at J, with 11 bases between. The V gene's germline CDR1 is SGHRS and CDR2 YFSETQ. This CDR3 spans 14 amino acids. The CDR3 sequence is CASSSRTTNTEAFF. Here the CDR3 DNA reads TGCGCCAGCAGCTCGAGGACAACAAACACTGAAGCTTTCTTT.

The chain has TRBV15 and TRBJ1-2; 7 bases agree with TRBD1. Trimming cost V 3 bases and J 4 bases; bases outside gene matches: 11. Germline V lookup: CDR1 LNHNV, CDR2 YYDKDF (reference sequence). CDR3 length: 16 residues. Here the CDR3 reads CATSSSRDSKGYGYTF. The CDR3 DNA reads TGTGCCACCAGCAGTTCCCGGGACAGCAAAGGCTATGGCTACACCTTC.

This chain links TRBV19 with TRBJ1-2; 12 bases are shared with TRBD1. Trimming took 8 bases from V and 2 from J; bases not matched to a gene: 9. CDR1 and CDR2 (germline): LNHDA, SQIVND (reference sequence). CDR3 length equals 16 residues. CDR3 sequence: CASGGDRGRLNYGYTF. The CDR3 DNA follows: TGTGCCAGTGGAGGGGACAGGGGGCGTTTGAACTATGGCTACACCTTC.

The rearrangement uses TRBV9 and TRBJ1-3; 8 bases are a match to TRBD1. CDR3 length: 16 amino acids. Trimming removed 3 bases from V and 3 bases from J; junction bases left unmatched: 8. Germline V lookup: CDR1 SGDLS, CDR2 YYNGEE. This CDR3 is CASSALDRDNGNTIYF. Written as DNA, the CDR3 is TGTGCCAGCAGCGCCCTGGACAGGGATAATGGAAACACCATATATTTT.

The sample holds one count of this clone. The chain's CDR3 is CASSLVLGSHSNQPQHF. Written as DNA, the CDR3 is TGTGCCAGCAGCTTAGTTCTGGGGTCTCATAGCAATCAGCCCCAGCATTTT. The V and J genes are TRBV7-2 and TRBJ1-5; no firm D call. Trimming pared 1 base from V and 0 bases from J, leaving 13 bases between. The CDR3 extends over 17 amino acids. Per the germline V gene, CDR1 is SGHTA and CDR2 is FQGNSA.